This T cell receptor delta chain stems from a study of Vδ1+ human thymocytes. Findings and limits, study-wide: Approximately 19% of thymic delta-chain sequences were Vdelta2, with few Vdelta3, unlike blood Vdelta1+ controls. The authors advised highly purified populations and single-cell validation. In the thymus, TRG and TRD repertoires looked highly polyclonal with Gaussian CDR3 lengths.

The sorted cells were CD3+ Vdelta1+ Vdelta2- thymocytes from alphabeta-depleted thymus. Sorted Vdelta1+ thymocytes were about 97% to 99.6% pure. CDR1 TSWWSYY and CDR2 QGS come from the germline V gene. V lost 0 bases, J lost 0 bases, and 13 bases stayed unmatched. The CDR3 has 20 residues. This clone showed up just a few times. Antigen unknown. RNA was extracted from the cells and then reverse transcribed. CDR3 amplicons came from multiplex PCR with pooled V-gene forward and constant-region reverse primers. TCRdb fed the multiplex PCR reads into CATT to redo clone calling. The profile shows under 80,000 delta-chain clones, about 35% of them singletons.

The chain joins TRDV1 to TRDJ1; 10 nucleotides agree with TRDD3. The source is a boy under three years old who had congenital heart surgery. The specimen sequenced was Vdelta1+ gamma-delta thymocytes from the thymus. Described subset: FACS-sorted CD3+ TCRalphabeta- TCRVdelta1+ TCRVdelta2- thymocytes. The CDR3 is CALGELIVLLTGGYTDKLIF. CDR3 DNA sequence: TGTGCTCTTGGGGAACTGATTGTTCTTCTTACTGGGGGATACACCGATAAACTCATCTTT.